Each of the 32 T cell receptor beta chains below was sequenced from the same sample in a study of T-cell memory formation after mild COVID-19. TCRdb reprocessed the 5' RACE reads via MiXCR and lists one record per CDR3 protein. The sample holds around 160,000 distinct CDR3 sequences, more than 9% seen once. Sequencing was done on a sample of PBMCs or a T cell subset sorted from them (not recorded which). These receptors were collected from a man aged 18 to 29 who had mild COVID-19 (a few samples of this study predate the infection). Cell type and time point are not known.

This clonotype was detected only a few times. CDR3 in amino acids: CASSYRLGDSYNEQFF. The CDR3, as DNA: TGTGCCAGCAGTTACCGTTTGGGCGACAGCTACAATGAGCAGTTCTTC. The V call is TRBV6-2 or TRBV6-3, the J call TRBJ2-1, with TRBD1 as a possible D gene (5 bases). From germline, CDR1 is MNHEY and CDR2 SVGEGT. There are 16 residues in the CDR3. V lost 2 bases, J lost 3 bases, and 14 bases lay in between.

This clonotype has a count of ten or more. The chain carries TRBV6-5 and TRBJ2-7; D gene ambiguous. V was clipped by 4 bases and J by 7 bases, with 8 bases between them. The CDR3 sequence is 11 residues long. From germline, CDR1 is MNHEY and CDR2 SVGAGI. The CDR3 is CASSSNWEQYF. CDR3 sequence (DNA): TGTGCCAGCAGTTCAAACTGGGAGCAGTACTTC.

This clonotype turned up a few times. The chain carries TRBV20-1 and TRBJ1-1; no definite D call. With 4 bases removed from V and 1 base from J, the gap between germline ends came to 10 bases. The CDR3 has 13 amino acids. CDR1 is DFQATT, CDR2 SNEGSKA, per germline (reference sequence). CDR3 coding DNA: TGCAGTGCTAAGAGAGAATCGAACACTGAAGCTTTCTTT. Protein: CSAKRESNTEAFF.

The chain employs TRBV7-2 and TRBJ1-2, with D possibly matching TRBD1 (5 bases). The V gene lost 3 bases and the J gene lost 4 bases, with 12 bases spanning the gap. Germline V gives CDR1 SGHTA, CDR2 FQGNSA. The CDR3 totals 14 residues. The CDR3 region has the DNA TGTGCCAGCAGCTTCACCCCCGGGGGCTATGGCTACACCTTC. This codes for CASSFTPGGYGYTF.

This clonotype appeared many times. This CDR3 reads CASRTVSRELFF. The DNA for the CDR3 is TGTGCCAGCAGAACGGTCTCTCGGGAGCTGTTTTTT. The chain has TRBV6-5 and TRBJ2-2; D gene unclear. V lost 6 bases and J 9 bases, leaving 11 bases between the germline ends. The CDR3 totals 12 residues. The germline CDR1 and CDR2 sequences are MNHEY and SVGAGI.

The chain uses TRBV25-1 and TRBJ1-2; a possible D gene is TRBD1 (5 bases). CDR3 length: 14 residues. Deletions cut 4 bases from V and 4 bases from J, with 13 bases between. CDR1 is MGHDK and CDR2 is SYGVNS in the germline V gene. The CDR3 coding sequence is TGTGCCAGCAGTGTGGAGGGGCCATCCTATGGCTACACCTTC. This gives the protein CASSVEGPSYGYTF.

This clonotype occurred many times. The chain uses TRBV11-2 and TRBJ1-1; 7 bases align to TRBD1. The germline V gene encodes CDR1 SGHAT and CDR2 FQNNGV. This CDR3 contains 12 residues. V dropped 3 bases and J dropped 5; count of bases not matched to a gene: 0. CDR3 DNA: TGTGCCAGCAGCTTCAGGGGGACTGAAGCTTTCTTT. Translation gives CASSFRGTEAFF.

The V call is TRBV5-6, the J call TRBJ2-3, with TRBD1 identical over 8 bases. J gave up 4 bases and V 4 bases, and 5 bases lay outside the gene matches. Germline V CDR1 and CDR2: SGHDT, YYEEEE. The CDR3 is 14 residues long. CDR3: CASSVGQGPDTQYF. In DNA, the CDR3 is TGTGCCAGCAGCGTCGGACAGGGCCCAGATACGCAGTATTTT.

This clonotype came up a few times. The chain has TRBV9 and TRBJ2-3; D gene ambiguous. Germline V lookup: CDR1 SGDLS, CDR2 YYNGEE. Trimming took off 2 bases at V and 3 bases at J, with 4 bases between the two ends. CDR3 length: 12 amino acids. CDR3: CASSVATDTQYF. CDR3 coding DNA: TGTGCCAGCAGCGTGGCGACAGATACGCAGTATTTT.

This clonotype was detected only a few times. The rearrangement uses TRBV5-1 and TRBJ1-6; TRBD1 is a possible D gene (6 bases). V shed 4 bases and J shed 9 bases, with 20 bases lying between them. The CDR3 loop spans 16 amino acids. CDR1 is SGHRS and CDR2 is YFSETQ in the germline V gene. For the CDR3, the DNA is TGCGCCAGCAGCCCCCTGGGGGGGCAGTTGACTTCACCCCTCCACTTT. Protein sequence: CASSPLGGQLTSPLHF.

This clonotype was observed a few times. This sequence joins TRBV7-2 and TRBJ1-1; D remains unclear. V lost 0 bases, J lost 6 bases, and 11 bases lay in between. The CDR3 consists of 14 residues. The germline V gene encodes CDR1 SGHTA and CDR2 FQGNSA. The CDR3: CASSLAVTASEAFF. As DNA, the CDR3 is TGTGCCAGCAGCTTAGCGGTCACTGCCTCTGAAGCTTTCTTT. Complete variable domain (other parts from reference TRBV7-2 and TRBJ1-1): GAGVSQSPSNKVTEKGKDVELRCDPISGHTALYWYRQSLGQGLEFLIYFQGNSAPDKSGLPSDRFSAERTGGSVSTLTIQRTQQEDSAVYLCASSLAVTASEAFFGQGTRLTVV.

A few counts support this clonotype. This CDR3 is CASSQQGPNPGTQYF. CDR3 coding DNA: TGTGCCAGCAGCCAACAGGGGCCGAATCCAGGTACGCAGTATTTT. J is TRBJ2-3 and V is TRBV12-3 or TRBV12-4; 7 bases match TRBD1. The CDR3 runs 15 residues. The junction had 14 bases not matched to a gene; V was cut back by 6 bases and J by 8 bases.

This clonotype occurred a few times. V and J are TRBV18 and TRBJ2-3; possibly TRBD1 for D (6 bases). The CDR3 contains 16 residues. V was pared by 1 base and J by 2 bases, with 13 bases between. The germline V gene encodes CDR1 KGHSH and CDR2 LQKENI. The CDR3 sequence: CASSPRKGGNTDTQYF. The CDR3 DNA reads TGTGCCAGCTCACCACGGAAAGGGGGTAACACAGATACGCAGTATTTT.

This clonotype was recorded at least ten times. This chain uses TRBV7-3 with TRBJ2-5; possibly TRBD2 for D (7 bases). Germline-derived CDR1 and CDR2 are SGHTA and FQGTGA. V gave up 3 bases and J gave up 5 bases, with 16 bases separating them. This CDR3 contains 15 residues. The CDR3 spells CASSFRGGDGETQYF. The CDR3 nucleotides read TGTGCCAGCAGCTTCAGAGGGGGGGACGGCGAGACCCAGTACTTC.

V gene TRBV27 combines with J gene TRBJ2-7, with D possibly TRBD1 on 6 matching bases. Germline lookup yields CDR1 MNHEY and CDR2 SMNVEV (reference sequence). This CDR3 spans 14 amino acids. Trimming stripped 6 bases from V and 5 bases from J, with 17 bases between. The CDR3 here is CASRRRTGLDEQYF. CDR3 nucleotides: TGTGCCAGCAGAAGGCGAACAGGGCTCGACGAGCAGTACTTC.

This clonotype occurred a few times. J is TRBJ2-3 and V is TRBV20-1; no definite D call. The V gene's germline CDR1 is DFQATT and CDR2 SNEGSKA (reference sequence). This CDR3 comprises 12 residues. Trimming stripped 4 bases from V and 3 bases from J, with 8 bases between. In DNA, the CDR3 is TGCAGTGCTAAATCTCAGACAGATACGCAGTATTTT. Translation: CSAKSQTDTQYF.

This clonotype has at least ten counts. This chain connects TRBV28 to TRBJ2-7; 7 positions match TRBD1. The germline V gene has CDR1 MDHEN and CDR2 SYDVKM. With 6 bases clipped from V and 2 bases from J, the junction kept 4 bases outside the gene matches. The CDR3 length is 13 residues. The CDR3 here is CASSPGQTYEQYF. In DNA, the CDR3 is TGTGCCAGCAGCCCGGGACAGACCTACGAGCAGTACTTC.

The gene calls are TRBV4-3 and TRBJ2-3, with 14 positions matching TRBD2. The CDR3 length is 18 residues. Germline values: CDR1 LGHNA, CDR2 YSLEER. The V segment lost 2 bases and the J segment 3 bases; nucleotides outside the gene matches: 7. The CDR3: CASSQRLAGGSLTDTQYF. In DNA, the CDR3 is TGCGCCAGCAGCCAACGACTAGCGGGGGGGAGTTTAACAGATACGCAGTATTTT.

The chain links TRBV25-1 to TRBJ2-7; D gene uncertain. CDR3 length: 11 residues. Per the germline V gene, CDR1 is MGHDK and CDR2 is SYGVNS. Trimming left V 1 base short and J 6 bases short, with 4 bases between. CDR3 coding DNA: TGTGCCAGCAGTGAATTTGGCGAGCAGTACTTC. As protein: CASSEFGEQYF.

The genes are TRBV11-2 and TRBJ2-6; D is uncertain. The ends were cut back, 4 bases at V and 1 base at J, with 26 bases in the middle. The CDR3 covers 21 residues. Germline loops: CDR1 SGHAT, CDR2 FQNNGV. The DNA for the CDR3 is TGTGCCAGCAGCTCAACTCTTAGGGTCCGGCGTTTAGGATCTGGGGCCAACGTCCTGACTTTC. Translated: CASSSTLRVRRLGSGANVLTF.

This sequence joins TRBV6-1 and TRBJ2-1; D call uncertain. Germline loops: CDR1 MNHNS, CDR2 SASEGT. Trimming took off 6 bases at V and 0 bases at J, with 15 bases between the two ends. The CDR3 has 16 residues. In DNA, the CDR3 is TGTGCCAGCAGGGATCCTCTCCGGAGCTCCTACAATGAGCAGTTCTTC. Encoded protein: CASRDPLRSSYNEQFF.

This clonotype was counted a few times. In nucleotides, the CDR3 is TGTGCCACGGGACTAGTGCCAGAGACCCAGTACTTC. Protein sequence: CATGLVPETQYF. The chain uses TRBV12-3 or TRBV12-4 and TRBJ2-5; TRBD2 matches 8 bases. The V and J ends lost 10 bases and 4 bases, in that order; junction bases with no gene match: 5. This CDR3 contains 12 residues.

There are a few counts of this clonotype. The chain carries TRBV10-1 and TRBJ2-5; 11 bases fit TRBD2. The CDR3 is made up of 16 amino acids. Looked up from germline, CDR1 is WNHNN and CDR2 is SYGVQD (reference sequence). V dropped 2 bases and J dropped 1; count of bases not matched to a gene: 3. For the CDR3, the DNA is TGCGCCAGCAGTGAGCTAGCGGGGGGCCTCCAAGAGACCCAGTACTTC. Protein sequence: CASSELAGGLQETQYF.

This clonotype was seen only a few times. The chain carries TRBV20-1 and TRBJ1-6; 7 nucleotides match TRBD1. V trimming: 6 bases; J trimming: 6 bases; junction bases outside the gene matches: 8. The CDR3 runs to 14 residues. The V gene's germline CDR1 is DFQATT and CDR2 SNEGSKA (reference sequence). The CDR3 coding sequence is TGCAGTGCCGAGGACAGGAGATTTAATTCACCCCTCCACTTT. Residues: CSAEDRRFNSPLHF.

The chain joins TRBV11-2 to TRBJ2-7; 8 nucleotides agree with TRBD1. Unmatched junction bases numbered 9, after V lost 5 bases and J lost 6 bases. The CDR3 loop spans 14 amino acids. Germline V lookup: CDR1 SGHAT, CDR2 FQNNGV. In DNA, the CDR3 is TGTGCCAGCAGCCCTGGGACAGGTACTTTCGAGCAGTACTTC. Its translation is CASSPGTGTFEQYF.

The V call is TRBV30, the J call TRBJ2-5; the match to TRBD2 covers 7 bases. This CDR3 region has 14 residues. Germline V gene sequence: CDR1 GTSNPN, CDR2 SVGIG (reference sequence). V shed 0 bases and J 5 bases; nucleotides not matched to a gene: 6. This CDR3 is CAWSVGLGLETQYF. CDR3 bases: TGTGCCTGGAGTGTAGGACTAGGTCTGGAGACCCAGTACTTC.

The table lists this clonotype with a few counts. The chain uses TRBV9 and TRBJ2-5; the match to TRBD1 covers 12 bases. CDR3 length: 15 residues. Germline CDR1 and CDR2: SGDLS and YYNGEE. Germline trimming cut 4 bases from V and 4 bases from J; bases unmatched to any gene: 5. The CDR3 here is CASSRGGQGAETQYF. CDR3 DNA: TGTGCCAGCAGCCGGGGGGGACAGGGGGCAGAGACCCAGTACTTC.

The table lists this clonotype with a few counts. The chain joins TRBV5-1 to TRBJ2-3, with 8 bases matching TRBD2. The CDR3 is 15 amino acids. Trimming took 5 bases from V and 5 from J; bases not matched to a gene: 10. CDR1 is SGHRS, CDR2 YFSETQ, per germline. The CDR3 sequence: CASRDGSGGQDTQYF. CDR3 bases: TGCGCCAGCAGGGATGGGAGCGGGGGACAAGATACGCAGTATTTT.

This clonotype was seen ten or more times. The chain employs TRBV5-1 and TRBJ1-1; D may be TRBD1 (6 bases). Looked up from germline, CDR1 is SGHRS and CDR2 is YFSETQ. CDR3 length: 16 residues. The V end was cut by 0 bases, the J end by 6 bases, with 18 bases between. CDR3 DNA: TGCGCCAGCAGCTTGGTTGATGGGGGGCGCAGGGCTGAAGCTTTCTTT. Amino acids: CASSLVDGGRRAEAFF.

This clonotype was observed a few times. V is TRBV12-3 or TRBV12-4 and J is TRBJ2-7; D ambiguous. V dropped 3 bases and J dropped 6 bases, with 6 bases sitting between them. This CDR3 is built from 11 residues. The CDR3 region has the DNA TGTGCCAGCAGTTTTCTGGCCGAGCAGTACTTC. This gives the protein CASSFLAEQYF.

V and J are TRBV5-4 and TRBJ2-5; weak D call: TRBD1 (5 bases). CDR1 SGHNT and CDR2 YYREEE come from the germline V gene (reference sequence). V was pared by 3 bases and J by 5 bases, with 17 bases between. CDR3 length: 15 amino acids. In DNA, the CDR3 is TGTGCCAGCAGCTCTCCTATGAAGGGGTCGGAGACCCAGTACTTC. It yields the protein CASSSPMKGSETQYF.

This clonotype has ten or more counts. This chain joins TRBV5-1 and TRBJ2-1, with TRBD2 matching 7 bases. Trimming took 6 bases from V and 3 from J; bases not matched to a gene: 3. The germline CDR1 and CDR2 sequences are SGHRS and YFSETQ. CDR3 length: 13 residues. CDR3 in DNA: TGCGCCAGCACGGCGGGGGACTACAATGAGCAGTTCTTC. Translated, it gives CASTAGDYNEQFF.